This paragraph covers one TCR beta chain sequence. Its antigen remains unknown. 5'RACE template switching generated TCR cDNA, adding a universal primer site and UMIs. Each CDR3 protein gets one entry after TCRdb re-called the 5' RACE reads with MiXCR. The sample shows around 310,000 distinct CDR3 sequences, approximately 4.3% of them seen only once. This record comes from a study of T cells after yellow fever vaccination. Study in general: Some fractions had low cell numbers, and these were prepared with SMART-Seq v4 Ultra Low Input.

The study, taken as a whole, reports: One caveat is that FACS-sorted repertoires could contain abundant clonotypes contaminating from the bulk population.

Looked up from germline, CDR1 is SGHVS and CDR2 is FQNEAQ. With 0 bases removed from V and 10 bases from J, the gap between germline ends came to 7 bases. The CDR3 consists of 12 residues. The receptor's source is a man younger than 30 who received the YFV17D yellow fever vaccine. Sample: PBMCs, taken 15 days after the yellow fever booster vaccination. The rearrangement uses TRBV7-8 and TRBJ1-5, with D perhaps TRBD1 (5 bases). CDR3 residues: CASSLAWTPQHF. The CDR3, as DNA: TGTGCCAGCAGCTTAGCGTGGACACCCCAGCATTTT.